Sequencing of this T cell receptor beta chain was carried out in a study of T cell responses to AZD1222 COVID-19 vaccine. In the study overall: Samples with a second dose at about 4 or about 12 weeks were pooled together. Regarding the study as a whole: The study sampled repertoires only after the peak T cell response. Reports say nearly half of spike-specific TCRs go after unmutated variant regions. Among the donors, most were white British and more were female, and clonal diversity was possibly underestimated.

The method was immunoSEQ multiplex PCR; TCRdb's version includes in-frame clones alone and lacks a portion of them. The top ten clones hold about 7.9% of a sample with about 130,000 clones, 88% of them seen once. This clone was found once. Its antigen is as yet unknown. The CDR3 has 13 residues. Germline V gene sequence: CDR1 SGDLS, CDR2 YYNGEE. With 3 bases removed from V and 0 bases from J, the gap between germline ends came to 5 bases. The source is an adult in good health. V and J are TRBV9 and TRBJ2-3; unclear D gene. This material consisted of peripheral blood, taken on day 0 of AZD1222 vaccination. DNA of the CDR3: TGTGCCAGCAGCGCCCCTAGCACAGATACGCAGTATTTT. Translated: CASSAPSTDTQYF.